The source of this TCR beta chain is a study of T cells in Graves' hyperthyroidism and ophthalmopathy. This CDR3 spans 19 amino acids. Losses at the gene ends were 5 bases for V and 1 base for J; bases not matched to a gene: 11. Germline V lookup: CDR1 SEHNR, CDR2 FQNEAQ (reference sequence). With respect to this clonotype: Its target is not known.

General study points: Ophthalmopathy was predicted by the model a median of 6.5 months ahead of onset. Among thyroid clonotypes expanded above 0.001, most also appeared in blood.

Pregnant or lactating patients were excluded, as were those with uncontrolled infection or other autoimmune disease. TCR beta CDR3 regions were amplified from RNA. HTBI primers were used for first-round RT-PCR of the TCR CDR3. TCRdb recomputed calls from the multiplex PCR reads with MiXCR, one row per CDR3 protein. The sample holds about 660,000 distinct CDR3 sequences, over 40% seen once. The source of this sequence is an adult man with Graves' disease, either hyperthyroidism or ophthalmopathy (not recorded which). The material sequenced was peripheral blood or thyroid tissue (not recorded which). V usage is TRBV7-9 and J usage is TRBJ2-5, with 15 nucleotides matching TRBD2. In nucleotides, the CDR3 is TGTGCCAGCAGCGCGGGACTAGCGGGAGGATCCCAGGGCCAAGAGACCCAGTACTTC. It specifies CASSAGLAGGSQGQETQYF.